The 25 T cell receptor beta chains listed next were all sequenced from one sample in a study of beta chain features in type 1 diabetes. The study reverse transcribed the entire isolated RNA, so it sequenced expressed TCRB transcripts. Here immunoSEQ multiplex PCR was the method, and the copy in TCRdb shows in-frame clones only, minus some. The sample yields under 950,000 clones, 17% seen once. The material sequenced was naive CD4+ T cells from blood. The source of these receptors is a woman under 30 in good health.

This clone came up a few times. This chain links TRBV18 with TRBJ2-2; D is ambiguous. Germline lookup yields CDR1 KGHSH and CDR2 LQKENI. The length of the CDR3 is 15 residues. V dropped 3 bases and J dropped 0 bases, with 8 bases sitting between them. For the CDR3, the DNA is TGTGCCAGCTCACCGCTGGGATCGAACACCGGGGAGCTGTTTTTT. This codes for CASSPLGSNTGELFF.

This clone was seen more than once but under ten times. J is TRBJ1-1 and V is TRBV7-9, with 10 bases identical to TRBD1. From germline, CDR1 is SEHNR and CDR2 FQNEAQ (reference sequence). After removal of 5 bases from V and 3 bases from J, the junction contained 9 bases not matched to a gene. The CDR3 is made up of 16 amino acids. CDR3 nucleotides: TGTGCCAGCAGCCTGGGACAGGGGCGGGCGGACACTGAAGCTTTCTTT. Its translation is CASSLGQGRADTEAFF.

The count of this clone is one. In DNA form, the CDR3 reads TGTGCCAGCGGGACTAGCGGTTACAATGAGCAGTTCTTC. It specifies CASGTSGYNEQFF. The chain uses TRBV28 and TRBJ2-1; 11 bases agree with TRBD2. V was pared by 8 bases and J by 4 bases, with 1 base of the junction left unmatched. Germline CDR1 reads MDHEN; CDR2 reads SYDVKM. The CDR3 has 13 amino acids.

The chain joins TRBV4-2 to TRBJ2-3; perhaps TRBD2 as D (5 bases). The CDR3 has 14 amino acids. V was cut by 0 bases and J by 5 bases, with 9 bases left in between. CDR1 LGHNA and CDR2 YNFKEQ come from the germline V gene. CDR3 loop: CASSQDIEGDTQYF. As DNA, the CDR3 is TGTGCCAGCAGCCAAGATATAGAGGGAGATACGCAGTATTTT.

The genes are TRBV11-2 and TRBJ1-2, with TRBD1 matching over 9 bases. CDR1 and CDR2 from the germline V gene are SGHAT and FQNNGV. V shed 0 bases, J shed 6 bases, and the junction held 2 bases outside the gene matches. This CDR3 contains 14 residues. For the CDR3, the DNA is TGTGCCAGCAGCTTAGATACAGGGGGCAATGGCTACACCTTC. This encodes CASSLDTGGNGYTF.

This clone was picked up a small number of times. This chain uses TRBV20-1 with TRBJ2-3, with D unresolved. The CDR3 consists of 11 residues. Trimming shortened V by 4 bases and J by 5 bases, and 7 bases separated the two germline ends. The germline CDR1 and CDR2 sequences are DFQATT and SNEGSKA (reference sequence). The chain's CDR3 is CSAKIGDTQYF. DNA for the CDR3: TGCAGTGCTAAGATCGGAGATACGCAGTATTTT.

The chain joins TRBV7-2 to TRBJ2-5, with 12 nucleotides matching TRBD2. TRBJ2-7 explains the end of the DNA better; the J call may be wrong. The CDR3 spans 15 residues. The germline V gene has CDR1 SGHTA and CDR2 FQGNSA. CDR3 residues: CASSQGLAGTYEQYF. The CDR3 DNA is TGTGCCAGCAGCCAAGGACTAGCGGGAACCTACGAGCAGTACTTC.

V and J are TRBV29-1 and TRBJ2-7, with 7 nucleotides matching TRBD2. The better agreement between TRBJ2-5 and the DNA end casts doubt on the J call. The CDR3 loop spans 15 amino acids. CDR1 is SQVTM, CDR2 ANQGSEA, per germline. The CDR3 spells CSVPGLPPYEETQYF. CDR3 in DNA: TGCAGCGTTCCGGGACTACCCCCTTACGAGGAGACCCAGTACTTC.

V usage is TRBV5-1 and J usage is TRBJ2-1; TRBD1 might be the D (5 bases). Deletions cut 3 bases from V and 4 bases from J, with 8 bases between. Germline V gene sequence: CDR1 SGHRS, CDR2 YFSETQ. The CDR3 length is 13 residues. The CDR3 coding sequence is TGCGCCAGCAGCTATACAGGATACAATGAGCAGTTCTTC. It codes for CASSYTGYNEQFF.

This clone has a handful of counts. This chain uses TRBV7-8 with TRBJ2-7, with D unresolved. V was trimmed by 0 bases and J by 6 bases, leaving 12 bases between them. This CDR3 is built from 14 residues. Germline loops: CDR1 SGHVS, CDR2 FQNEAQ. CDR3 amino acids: CASSLALGASEQYF. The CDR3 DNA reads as TGTGCCAGCAGCTTAGCACTTGGCGCCAGCGAGCAGTACTTC. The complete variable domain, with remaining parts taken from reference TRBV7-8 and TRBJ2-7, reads GAGVSQSPRYKVAKRGQDVALRCDPISGHVSLFWYQQALGQGPEFLTYFQNEAQLDKSGLPSDRFFAERPEGSVSTLKIQRTQQEDSAVYLCASSLALGASEQYFGPGTRLTVT.

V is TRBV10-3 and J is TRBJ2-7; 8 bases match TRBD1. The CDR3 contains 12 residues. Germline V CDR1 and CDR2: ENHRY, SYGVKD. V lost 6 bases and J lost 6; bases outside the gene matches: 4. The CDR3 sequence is CAISRTGREQYF. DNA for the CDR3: TGTGCCATCAGCCGGACAGGGCGCGAGCAGTACTTC.

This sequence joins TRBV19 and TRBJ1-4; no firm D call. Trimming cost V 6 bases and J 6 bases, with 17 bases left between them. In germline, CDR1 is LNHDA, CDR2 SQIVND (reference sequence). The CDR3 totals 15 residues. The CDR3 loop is CASRKTFGRDEKLFF. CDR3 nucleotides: TGTGCCAGTAGAAAGACTTTTGGTAGGGATGAAAAACTGTTTTTT.

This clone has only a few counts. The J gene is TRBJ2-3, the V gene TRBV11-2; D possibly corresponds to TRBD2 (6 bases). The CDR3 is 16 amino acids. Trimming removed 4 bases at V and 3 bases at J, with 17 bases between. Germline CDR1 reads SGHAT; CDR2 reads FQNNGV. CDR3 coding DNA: TGTGCCAGCAGCTCCTCCTGGGGGACTCGTACAGATACGCAGTATTTT. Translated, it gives CASSSSWGTRTDTQYF.

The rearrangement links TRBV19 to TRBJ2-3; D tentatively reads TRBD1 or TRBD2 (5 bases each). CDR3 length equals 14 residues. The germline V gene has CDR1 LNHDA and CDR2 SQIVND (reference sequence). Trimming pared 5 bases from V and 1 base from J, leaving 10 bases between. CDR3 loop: CASSPGTRTDTQYF. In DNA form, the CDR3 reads TGTGCCAGTAGTCCGGGGACCCGCACAGATACGCAGTATTTT.

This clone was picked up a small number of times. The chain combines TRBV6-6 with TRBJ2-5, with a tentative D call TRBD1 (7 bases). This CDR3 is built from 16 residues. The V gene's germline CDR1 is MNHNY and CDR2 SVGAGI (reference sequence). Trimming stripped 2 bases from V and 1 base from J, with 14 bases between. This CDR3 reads CASSYGYQGGQETQYF. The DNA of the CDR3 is TGTGCCAGCAGTTACGGGTACCAGGGGGGCCAAGAGACCCAGTACTTC.

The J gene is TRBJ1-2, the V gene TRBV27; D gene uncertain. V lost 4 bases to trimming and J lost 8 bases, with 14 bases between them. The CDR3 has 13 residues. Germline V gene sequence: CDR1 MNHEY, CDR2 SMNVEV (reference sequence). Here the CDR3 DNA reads TGTGCCAGCAGTTCTCGGCGGGTCCACGGCTACACCTTC. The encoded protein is CASSSRRVHGYTF.

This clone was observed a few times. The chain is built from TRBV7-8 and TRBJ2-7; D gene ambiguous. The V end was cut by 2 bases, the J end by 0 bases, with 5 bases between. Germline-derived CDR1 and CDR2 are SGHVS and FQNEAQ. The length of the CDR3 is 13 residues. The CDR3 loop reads CASSLWVSYEQYF. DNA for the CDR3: TGTGCCAGCAGCTTATGGGTCTCCTACGAGCAGTACTTC.

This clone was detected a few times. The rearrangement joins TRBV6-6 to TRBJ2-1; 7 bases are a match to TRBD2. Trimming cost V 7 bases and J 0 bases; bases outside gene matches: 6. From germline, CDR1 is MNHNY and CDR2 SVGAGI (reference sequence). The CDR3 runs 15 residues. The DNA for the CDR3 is TGTGCCAGCACCCCCGGCGGGAGCTCCTACAATGAGCAGTTCTTC. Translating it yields CASTPGGSSYNEQFF.

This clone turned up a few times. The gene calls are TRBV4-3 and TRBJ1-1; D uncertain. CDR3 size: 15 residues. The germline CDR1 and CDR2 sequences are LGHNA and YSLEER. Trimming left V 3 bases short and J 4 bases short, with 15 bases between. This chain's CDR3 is CASSHSVAGSTEAFF. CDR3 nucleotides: TGCGCCAGCAGCCATTCCGTCGCTGGGAGCACTGAAGCTTTCTTT.

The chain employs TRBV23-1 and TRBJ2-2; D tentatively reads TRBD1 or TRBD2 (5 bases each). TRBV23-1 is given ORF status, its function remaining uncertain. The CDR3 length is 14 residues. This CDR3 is CAGALEGNTGELFF. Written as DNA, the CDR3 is TGCGCTGGGGCCCTCGAGGGCAACACCGGGGAGCTGTTTTTT.

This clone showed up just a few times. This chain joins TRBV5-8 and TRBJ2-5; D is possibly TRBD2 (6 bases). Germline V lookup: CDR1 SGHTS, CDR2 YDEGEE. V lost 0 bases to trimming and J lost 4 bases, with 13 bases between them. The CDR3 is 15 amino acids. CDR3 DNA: TGTGCCAGCAGCTTGGCCGGGACTCTCAGAGAGACCCAGTACTTC. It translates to CASSLAGTLRETQYF.

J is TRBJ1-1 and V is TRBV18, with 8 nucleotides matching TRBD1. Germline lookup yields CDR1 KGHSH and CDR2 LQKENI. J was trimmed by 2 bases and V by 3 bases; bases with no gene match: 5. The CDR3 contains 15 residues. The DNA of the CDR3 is TGTGCCAGCTCACCCCTGACAGGGGTTAACACTGAAGCTTTCTTT. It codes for CASSPLTGVNTEAFF.

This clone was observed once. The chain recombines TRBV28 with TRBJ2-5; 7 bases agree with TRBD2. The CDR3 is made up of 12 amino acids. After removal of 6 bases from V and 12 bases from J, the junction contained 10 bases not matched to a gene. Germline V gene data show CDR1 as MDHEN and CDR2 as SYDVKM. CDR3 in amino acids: CASRMWEGLKYF. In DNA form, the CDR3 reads TGTGCCAGCAGGATGTGGGAGGGCCTCAAGTACTTC.

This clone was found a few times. The CDR3 sequence: CASSLARRHTTDTQYF. CDR3 bases: TGTGCCAGCAGCTTAGCGCGTCGGCACACCACAGATACGCAGTATTTT. The chain joins TRBV7-2 to TRBJ2-3; D gene unclear. The CDR3 has 16 amino acids. The V end lost 0 bases, the J end lost 2 bases, and 12 bases lay between the germline ends. CDR1 and CDR2 (germline): SGHTA, FQGNSA. The full variable domain, completed using reference TRBV7-2 and TRBJ2-3, is GAGVSQSPSNKVTEKGKDVELRCDPISGHTALYWYRQSLGQGLEFLIYFQGNSAPDKSGLPSDRFSAERTGGSVSTLTIQRTQQEDSAVYLCASSLARRHTTDTQYFGPGTRLTVL.

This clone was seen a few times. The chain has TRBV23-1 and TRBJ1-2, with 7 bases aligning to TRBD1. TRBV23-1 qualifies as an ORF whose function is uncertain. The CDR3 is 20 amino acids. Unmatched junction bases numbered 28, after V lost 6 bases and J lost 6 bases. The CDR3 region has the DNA TGCGCCAGCAGCCCCCCAGGGTTAGGACAGGATCTTTCGGGTTGTAATGGCTACACCTTC. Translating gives CASSPPGLGQDLSGCNGYTF.